One T cell receptor beta chain is described in this entry. The antigen is not known. CDR3 length: 17 residues. Trimming took 1 base from V and 2 from J; bases not matched to a gene: 8. The germline CDR1 and CDR2 sequences are SGHTA and FQGNSA. The sample is drawn from a study of T cell responses to AZD1222 COVID-19 vaccine. Libraries were prepared by immunoSEQ multiplex PCR; TCRdb keeps only in-frame clonotypes and omits some of them. The clone table shows about 140,000 clones, with the ten largest holding under 2.5%. Study findings and constraints: Nearly half of spike-specific TCRs reportedly go after variant regions that carry no mutations.

The chain uses TRBV7-2 and TRBJ1-3; TRBD1 matches at 7 bases. This receptor was obtained from an adult in good health. Sequencing input: peripheral blood. The CDR3 sequence is CASSLGVTGVTGNTIYF. CDR3 sequence (DNA): TGTGCCAGCAGCTTAGGGGTAACAGGGGTGACTGGAAACACCATATATTTT.